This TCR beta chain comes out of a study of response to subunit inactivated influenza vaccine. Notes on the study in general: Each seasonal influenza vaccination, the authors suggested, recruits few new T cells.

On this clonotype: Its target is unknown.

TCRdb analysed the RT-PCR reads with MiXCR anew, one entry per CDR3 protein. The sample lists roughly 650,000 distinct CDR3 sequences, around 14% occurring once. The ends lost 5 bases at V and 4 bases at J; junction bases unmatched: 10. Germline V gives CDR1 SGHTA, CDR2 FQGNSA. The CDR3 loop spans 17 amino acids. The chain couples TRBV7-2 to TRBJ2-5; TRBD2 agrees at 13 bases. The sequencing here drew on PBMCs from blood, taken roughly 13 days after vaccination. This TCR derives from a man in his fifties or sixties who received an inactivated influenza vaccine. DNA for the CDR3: TGTGCCAGCAGCATCGGGACTAGCGGGATTGTGCGAGAGACCCAGTACTTC. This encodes CASSIGTSGIVRETQYF.